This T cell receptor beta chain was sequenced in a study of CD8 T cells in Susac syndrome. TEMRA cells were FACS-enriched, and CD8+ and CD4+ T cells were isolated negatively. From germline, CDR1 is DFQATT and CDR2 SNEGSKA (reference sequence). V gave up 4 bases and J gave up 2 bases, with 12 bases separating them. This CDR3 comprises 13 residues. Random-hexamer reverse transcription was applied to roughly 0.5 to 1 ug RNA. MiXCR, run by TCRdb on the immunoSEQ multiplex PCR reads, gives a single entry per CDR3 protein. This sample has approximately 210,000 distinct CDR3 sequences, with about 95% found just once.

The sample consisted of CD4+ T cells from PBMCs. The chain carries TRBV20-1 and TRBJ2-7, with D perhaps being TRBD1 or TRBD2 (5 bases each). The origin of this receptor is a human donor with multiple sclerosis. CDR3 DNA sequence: TGCAGTGCTACCCGGGACGCAGCCTACGAGCAGTACTTC. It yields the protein CSATRDAAYEQYF.